This T cell receptor (beta chain) was profiled in a study of blood T cell repertoires in COVID-19. Points on this clone: This CDR3 is also generated by other DNA sequences in the sample.

Profiling relied on immunoSEQ multiplex PCR, and the TCRdb table lists in-frame clones only, not all of them. The data contain 400,000 to 500,000 clones, roughly 88% of them singletons. Trimming cost V 2 bases and J 1 base, with 5 bases left between them. CDR1 and CDR2 (germline): MNHEY, SVGAGI. The length of the CDR3 is 13 residues. Sequenced: peripheral blood. The clonotype was recovered from a woman aged 25 to 39 with active or convalescent COVID-19. The J gene is TRBJ1-1, the V gene TRBV6-5, with no clear D. The CDR3 spells CASSYGQNTEAFF. The CDR3 region has the DNA TGTGCCAGCAGTTACGGGCAGAACACTGAAGCTTTCTTT.